The clone carrying this TCR beta chain was detected only once. Its antigen remains unknown. The data are from a study of beta chain features in type 1 diabetes. Whole-study results and caveats: Within each of all four CD4+ subsets, Type 1 diabetes patients had TCRB CDR3s that were moderately but significantly shorter.

cDNA synthesis used the whole RNA isolate, giving expressed TCRB sequences. TCRdb's table, derived via immunoSEQ multiplex PCR, lists solely in-frame clones and lacks some. The data show about 170,000 clones, approximately 8.4% seen once. The sample comprised central memory CD4+ T cells from blood. This TCR was sampled from a man between 18 and 29 years old with type 1 diabetes.

The CDR3 here is CAINRGQGERNTEAFF. CDR3 nucleotide sequence: TGTGCCATCAATCGGGGACAGGGTGAGAGAAACACTGAAGCTTTCTTT. The gene calls are TRBV10-3 and TRBJ1-1; TRBD1 matches 9 bases. V was clipped by 7 bases and J by 2 bases; unmatched bases: 11. The CDR3 spans 16 residues. Germline loops: CDR1 ENHRY, CDR2 SYGVKD.